The clone carrying this T cell receptor (beta chain) came up a few times. What it binds is not known. For TCRbeta, the library was prepared with unique molecular identifiers. TCRdb itself ran the PCR reads through MiXCR, one entry per CDR3 protein. Of some 81,000 distinct CDR3 sequences listed, roughly 14% were seen once; the top ten hold about 30%. In germline, CDR1 is SQVTM, CDR2 ANQGSEA. V dropped 6 bases and J dropped 6; count of bases not matched to a gene: 5. CDR3 length equals 11 residues. These data originate in a study of T-cell reconstitution after alpha-beta-depleted transplantation in children. Points from the study as a whole: Reported findings indicate that, about two months after transplant, alpha-beta T cells came from several hundred expanded clones, which were derived from non-depleted graft cells. By one year post-transplant, T-cell counts and diversity largely arose from T cells that were newly produced. Diversity of TCRbeta at day 60 was high in some patients, arising from surviving recipient T cells and thymic progenitors.

The source of this sequence is a male patient aged 2-9 years who had a stem cell transplant for acute lymphoblastic leukemia, so the T cells may come from the graft donor. The specimen was PBMCs, mostly from graft donor cells, collected 180 days after TCRalphabeta/CD19-depleted stem cell transplant. The chain couples TRBV29-1 to TRBJ2-7; TRBD2 matches at 7 bases. DNA for the CDR3: TGCAGCGTCAGGACGGGGGGCGAGCAGTACTTC. Protein sequence: CSVRTGGEQYF.